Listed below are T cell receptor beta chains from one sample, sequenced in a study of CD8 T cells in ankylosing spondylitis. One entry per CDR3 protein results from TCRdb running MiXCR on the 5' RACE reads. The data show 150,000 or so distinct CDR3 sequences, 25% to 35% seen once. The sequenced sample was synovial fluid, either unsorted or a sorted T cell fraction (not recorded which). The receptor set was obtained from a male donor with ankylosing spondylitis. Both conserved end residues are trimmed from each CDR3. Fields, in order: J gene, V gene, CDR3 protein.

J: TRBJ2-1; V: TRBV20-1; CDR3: SAREGGRGWGQF
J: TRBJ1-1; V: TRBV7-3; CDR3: ASSLDPATEAF
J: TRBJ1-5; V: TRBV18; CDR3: ASSRQGGQPQH
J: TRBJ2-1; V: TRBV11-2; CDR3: ASSPSPRLLKGCNEQF
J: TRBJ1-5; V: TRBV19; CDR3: AGQGSGNQPQH
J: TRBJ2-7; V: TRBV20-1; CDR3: SARDSQRHEQY
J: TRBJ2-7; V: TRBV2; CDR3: ASSVPHQSYEQY
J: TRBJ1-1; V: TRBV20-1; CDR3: SATKTGTMNTEAF
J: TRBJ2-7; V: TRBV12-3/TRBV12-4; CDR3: ASLPGGGSYEQY
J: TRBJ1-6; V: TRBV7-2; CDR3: ASSLGARNSPLH
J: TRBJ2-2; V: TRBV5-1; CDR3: ATSTGGNTGELF
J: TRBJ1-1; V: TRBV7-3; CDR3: ASSLAGVDEAF
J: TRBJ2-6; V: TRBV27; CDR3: ASGYRGLSSGANVLT
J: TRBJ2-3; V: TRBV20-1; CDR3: SAGFIDTQY
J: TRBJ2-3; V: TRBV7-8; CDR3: ASSLRDSGTDTQY
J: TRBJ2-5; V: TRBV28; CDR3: ASSLPQQETQY
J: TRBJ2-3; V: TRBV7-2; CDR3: ASSYRQGSDTQY
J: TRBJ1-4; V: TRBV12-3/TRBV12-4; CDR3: ASSLQRGNEKLF
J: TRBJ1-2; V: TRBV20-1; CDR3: SAALGTDGYT
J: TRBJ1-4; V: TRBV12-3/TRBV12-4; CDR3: ASSDTQGDDEKLF
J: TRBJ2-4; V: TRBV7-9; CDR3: ASSLDLGIQY
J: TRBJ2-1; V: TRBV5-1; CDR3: ASSLLRGGNEQF
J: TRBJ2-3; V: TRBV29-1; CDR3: SVEARLAGSTDTQY
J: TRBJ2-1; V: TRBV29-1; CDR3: SVEGVEYNEQF
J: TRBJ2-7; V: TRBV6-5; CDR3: ASRRRTGEQY
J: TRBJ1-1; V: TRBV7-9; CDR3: ASSSTQVVGSSEAF
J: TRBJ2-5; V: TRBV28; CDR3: ASSYPALETQY
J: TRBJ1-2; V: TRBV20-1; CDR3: SAREGGRDRGGGYT
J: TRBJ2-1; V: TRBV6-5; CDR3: ASRYLGTGSNEQF
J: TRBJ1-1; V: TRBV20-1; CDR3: STSEGLNTEAF
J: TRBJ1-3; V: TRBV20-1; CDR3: SAPATSTIY
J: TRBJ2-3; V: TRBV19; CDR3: ASSTERAQY
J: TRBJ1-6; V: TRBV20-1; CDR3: SARDSREPLH
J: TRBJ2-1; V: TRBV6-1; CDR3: ASKKLVGTQGNEQF
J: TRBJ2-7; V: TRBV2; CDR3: ASVQGGLAGAEQY
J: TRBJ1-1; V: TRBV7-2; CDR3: ASSLYRDNTEAF
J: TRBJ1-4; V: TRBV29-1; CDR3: SVGKGGEKLF
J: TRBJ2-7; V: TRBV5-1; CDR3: ASSLSSGSYEQY
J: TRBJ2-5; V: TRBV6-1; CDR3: ASTLYGARSETQY
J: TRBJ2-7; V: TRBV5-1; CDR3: ASSPRTGGYEQY
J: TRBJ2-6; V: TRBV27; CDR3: ASSFSDGANVLT
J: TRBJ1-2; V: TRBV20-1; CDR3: SASGLPGGYGYT
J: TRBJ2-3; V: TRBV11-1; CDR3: ASSLASPWLAGELPRGDTQY
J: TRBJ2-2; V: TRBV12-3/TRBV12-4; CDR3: ASSLTAGGTGELF
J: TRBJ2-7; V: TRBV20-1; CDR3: SAKTVQRGTAYEQY
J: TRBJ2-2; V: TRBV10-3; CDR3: AISEKGTTGELF
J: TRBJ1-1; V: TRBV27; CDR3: ASSSREEAF
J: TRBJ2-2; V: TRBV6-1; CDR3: ASSFGTFANTGELF
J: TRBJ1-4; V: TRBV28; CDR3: ASEGKEEKLF
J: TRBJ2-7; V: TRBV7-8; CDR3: ASSLYGRWDSYEQY
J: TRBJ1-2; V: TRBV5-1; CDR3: ASRTSGQGDDYGYT
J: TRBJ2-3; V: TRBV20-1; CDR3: SAESGSSGTDTQY
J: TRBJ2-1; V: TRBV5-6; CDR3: ASSQKGLLSYNEQF